These 28 T cell receptor beta chains originate from one sample sequenced in a study of T cell responses to AZD1222 COVID-19 vaccine. Sequenced by immunoSEQ multiplex PCR; TCRdb stores in-frame clones only, minus some. This sample has some 30,000 clones, with 80% to 90% found just once. The source material was peripheral blood, sampled on day 0 of AZD1222 vaccination. The receptors come from an adult in good health.

The gene calls are TRBV2 and TRBJ2-7; tentative D call: TRBD2 (5 bases). V shed 6 bases and J shed 0 bases, with 9 bases lying between them. Per the germline V gene, CDR1 is SNHLY and CDR2 is FYNNEI. CDR3 length: 13 residues. The DNA of the CDR3 is TGTGCCAGCAGCCAGCGGCGCTCCTACGAGCAGTACTTC. This encodes CASSQRRSYEQYF. Full variable domain (remainder filled in from reference TRBV2 and TRBJ2-7): EPEVTQTPSHQVTQMGQEVILRCVPISNHLYFYWYRQILGQKVEFLVSFYNNEISEKSEIFDDQFSVERPDGSNFTLKIRSTKLEDSAMYFCASSQRRSYEQYFGPGTRLTVT.

The chain has TRBV4-2 and TRBJ2-3; D gene uncertain. The germline V gene encodes CDR1 LGHNA and CDR2 YNFKEQ. This CDR3 contains 13 residues. V was clipped by 0 bases and J by 5 bases, with 6 bases between them. In DNA form, the CDR3 reads TGTGCCAGCAGCCAAGAAGGAGAAGATACGCAGTATTTT. It specifies CASSQEGEDTQYF.

The chain carries TRBV27 and TRBJ1-1, with D maybe TRBD1 (5 bases). Germline V lookup: CDR1 MNHEY, CDR2 SMNVEV (reference sequence). The CDR3 is 14 amino acids. The V gene lost 3 bases and the J gene lost 4 bases, with 12 bases spanning the gap. The CDR3 DNA is TGTGCCAGCAGTTTCCGGGACGGTAGCACTGAAGCTTTCTTT. Amino acids: CASSFRDGSTEAFF.

CDR3 in amino acids: CASSPRGGLGAEEPQHF. The CDR3 region has the DNA TGTGCCAGCTCACCTCGAGGAGGGTTGGGGGCAGAGGAGCCCCAGCATTTT. V gene TRBV18 combines with J gene TRBJ1-5; possibly TRBD1 for D (6 bases). The CDR3 runs to 17 residues. The germline V gene has CDR1 KGHSH and CDR2 LQKENI. Trimming removed 3 bases from V and 8 bases from J, with 23 bases in between.

The gene calls are TRBV2 and TRBJ2-7; weak D call: TRBD2 (6 bases). Per the germline V gene, CDR1 is SNHLY and CDR2 is FYNNEI. CDR3 size: 13 residues. V lost 10 bases and J lost 3, with 16 bases in between. Here the CDR3 reads CATTVGGNYEQYF. The CDR3 DNA reads as TGTGCCACGACTGTGGGCGGGAACTACGAGCAGTACTTC.

With respect to this clone: A junction boundary mismatches the germline segment, possibly from a read error. This chain connects TRBV7-7 to TRBJ2-5; 9 bases agree with TRBD1. This CDR3 spans 15 amino acids. Germline assignment: CDR1 SSHAT and CDR2 FNYEAQ (reference sequence). CDR3 coding DNA: TGTGCTAGCAGCACCGGGACAGGGAACCAAGAGACCCAGTACTTC. This sequence encodes CASSTGTGNQETQYF.

The chain combines TRBV12-3 or TRBV12-4 with TRBJ2-7, with D possibly being TRBD1 (6 bases). The CDR3 is 13 residues long. The V end was cut by 6 bases, the J end by 6 bases, with 15 bases between. The CDR3 coding sequence is TGTGCCAGCAGCACCAGGGGTATACGCGAGCAGTACTTC. Translating it yields CASSTRGIREQYF.

The chain uses TRBV4-1 and TRBJ2-2; 10 bases agree with TRBD1. V dropped 4 bases and J dropped 7; count of bases not matched to a gene: 6. The CDR3 is 15 amino acids. The germline CDR1 and CDR2 sequences are MGHRA and YSYEKL. CDR3 sequence (DNA): TGCGCCAGCAGCCGGGACAGGGGATGGGTCGGGGAGCTGTTTTTT. As protein: CASSRDRGWVGELFF.

The genes are TRBV3-1 (or the pseudogene TRBV3-2) and TRBJ2-4; weak D call: TRBD1 (9 bases). From germline, CDR1 is LGHDT and CDR2 YNNKEL (reference sequence). This CDR3 has 17 residues. V lost 0 bases and J 8 bases, leaving 20 bases between the germline ends. CDR3 protein: CASSQDRGGTGLYIQYF. CDR3 nucleotides: TGTGCCAGCAGCCAAGATCGGGGGGGGACAGGGTTATACATTCAGTACTTC.

This chain connects TRBV6-5 to TRBJ1-6; 7 nucleotides align to TRBD1. Germline CDR1 is MNHEY and CDR2 is SVGAGI. The trim removed 6 bases at V and 7 bases at J, leaving 0 bases unmatched. This CDR3 spans 12 amino acids. CDR3: CASRGQNSPLHF. The CDR3 DNA follows: TGTGCCAGCAGGGGACAGAATTCACCCCTCCACTTT.

The rearrangement links TRBV11-2 to TRBJ2-7; a weak D match, TRBD1 (6 bases). This CDR3 spans 15 amino acids. Germline V gene data show CDR1 as SGHAT and CDR2 as FQNNGV. V lost 3 bases to trimming and J lost 4 bases, with 16 bases between them. This chain's CDR3 is CASSLGHQETYEQYF. DNA for the CDR3: TGTGCCAGCAGCTTGGGACACCAAGAAACATACGAGCAGTACTTC.

This clone was picked up a small number of times. The rearrangement links TRBV6-5 to TRBJ1-1; D uncertain. The germline V and J ends were trimmed by 2 bases and 14 bases, with 15 bases remaining between them. CDR3 length equals 12 residues. From germline, CDR1 is MNHEY and CDR2 SVGAGI. The chain's CDR3 is CASSYALNKLFF. The CDR3 DNA reads TGTGCCAGCAGTTACGCCCTAAATAAGTTGTTCTTT.

The chain is built from TRBV13 and TRBJ1-2; no clear D. Between the trimmed V and J ends, which lost 0 bases and 8 bases, there was a span of 10 bases. Germline lookup yields CDR1 PRHDT and CDR2 FYEKMQ (reference sequence). This CDR3 spans 13 amino acids. The CDR3 nucleotides are TGTGCCAGCAGCTTAGGCCAGTATTGGGGCTACACCTTC. Its translation is CASSLGQYWGYTF.

The V and J genes are TRBV4-1 and TRBJ2-7, with D possibly TRBD2 on 6 matching bases. The CDR3 is 18 residues long. CDR1 and CDR2 from the germline V gene are MGHRA and YSYEKL. Deletions cut 0 bases from V and 7 bases from J, with 25 bases between. The CDR3 loop reads CASSQEDGRTSRAGEQYF. DNA of the CDR3: TGCGCCAGCAGCCAAGAAGACGGTCGGACTTCACGAGCGGGTGAGCAGTACTTC.

This chain connects TRBV6-1 to TRBJ2-4; TRBD2 matches 15 bases. Germline loops: CDR1 MNHNS, CDR2 SASEGT. Unmatched junction bases numbered 0, after V lost 3 bases and J lost 0 bases. The length of the CDR3 is 17 residues. CDR3: CASSEGLAGGAKNIQYF. The CDR3, as DNA: TGTGCCAGCAGTGAGGGACTAGCGGGGGGAGCCAAAAACATTCAGTACTTC.

The V call is TRBV4-1, the J call TRBJ2-7; tentatively, D is TRBD1 (6 bases). From germline, CDR1 is MGHRA and CDR2 YSYEKL. The CDR3 contains 16 residues. V lost 0 bases, J lost 3 bases, and 15 bases lay in between. In nucleotides, the CDR3 is TGCGCCAGCAGCCAAGATCGGCCAGGGGACCTCTACGAGCAGTACTTC. Its translation is CASSQDRPGDLYEQYF.

The rearrangement uses TRBV2 and TRBJ2-4; 8 bases map to TRBD2. V was clipped by 7 bases and J by 9 bases; unmatched bases: 5. CDR1 and CDR2 from the germline V gene are SNHLY and FYNNEI. This CDR3 contains 12 residues. The CDR3 region is CASNLAGGIQYF. CDR3 DNA sequence: TGTGCCAGCAATCTAGCGGGCGGCATTCAGTACTTC. Based on the CDR3 plus reference TRBV2 and TRBJ2-4, the full variable domain is EPEVTQTPSHQVTQMGQEVILRCVPISNHLYFYWYRQILGQKVEFLVSFYNNEISEKSEIFDDQFSVERPDGSNFTLKIRSTKLEDSAMYFCASNLAGGIQYFGAGTRLSVL.

The rearrangement uses TRBV23-1 and TRBJ2-7; D not resolved. TRBV23-1 is assigned to the ORF class and has an uncertain function. V was trimmed by 0 bases and J by 0 bases, leaving 3 bases between them. This CDR3 spans 13 amino acids. This chain's CDR3 is CASSQSGSYEQYF. The CDR3 coding sequence is TGCGCCAGCAGTCAATCGGGCTCCTACGAGCAGTACTTC.

V usage is TRBV6-2 or TRBV6-3 and J usage is TRBJ1-1, with D perhaps TRBD1 (5 bases). V lost 0 bases, J lost 4 bases, and 6 bases lay in between. The CDR3 loop spans 13 amino acids. Germline assignment: CDR1 MNHEY and CDR2 SVGEGT. The CDR3 sequence is CASSYSGGTEAFF. The DNA for the CDR3 is TGTGCCAGCAGTTACTCTGGGGGCACTGAAGCTTTCTTT.

The J gene is TRBJ1-2, the V gene TRBV4-1; tentative D call: TRBD1 (6 bases). Trimming shortened V by 1 base and J by 8 bases, and 17 bases separated the two germline ends. Germline V lookup: CDR1 MGHRA, CDR2 YSYEKL. The CDR3 totals 15 residues. The CDR3 loop reads CASSQGPGGLGGYTF. The CDR3 coding sequence is TGCGCCAGCAGCCAAGGGCCGGGGGGGCTCGGAGGCTACACCTTC.

The V gene is TRBV6-1, the J gene TRBJ2-7; TRBD1 might be the D (5 bases). Looked up from germline, CDR1 is MNHNS and CDR2 is SASEGT. V shed 6 bases and J shed 6 bases, with 15 bases lying between them. CDR3 size: 13 residues. CDR3 protein: CASRDQGSGEQYF. In DNA form, the CDR3 reads TGTGCCAGCAGAGATCAGGGATCAGGCGAGCAGTACTTC.

The rearrangement links TRBV21-1 to TRBJ1-5; the table assigns TRBD1, which was not confirmed against the DNA. TRBV21-1 is assigned pseudogene status. The CDR3 covers 15 residues. The CDR3 region has the DNA TGTGCCAGCAGCAATAGGGGACATAGCAATCAGCCCCAGCATTTT. Its protein product is CASSNRGHSNQPQHF.

A few counts support this clone. Here the CDR3 DNA reads TGTGCCAGTAGTAAGACAGCAACTAATGAAAAACTGTTTTTT. Its translation is CASSKTATNEKLFF. This rearrangement joins TRBV19 to TRBJ1-4; D might be TRBD1 (5 bases). From germline, CDR1 is LNHDA and CDR2 SQIVND (reference sequence). Trimming took 4 bases from V and 0 from J, leaving 6 bases between them. There are 14 residues in the CDR3.

This chain uses TRBV7-3 with TRBJ1-1; unclear D gene. The CDR3 loop spans 15 amino acids. Germline values: CDR1 SGHTA, CDR2 FQGTGA. V was clipped by 2 bases and J by 1 base, with 11 bases between them. The DNA for the CDR3 is TGTGCCAGCAGCTTAGATGGGATACCGAACACTGAAGCTTTCTTT. This translates into CASSLDGIPNTEAFF.

This chain connects TRBV6-6 to TRBJ1-5, with TRBD1 as a possible D gene (5 bases). The CDR3 has 13 residues. Trimming pared 6 bases from V and 7 bases from J, leaving 13 bases between. The germline V gene has CDR1 MNHNY and CDR2 SVGAGI (reference sequence). CDR3 residues: CASRRDSGQPQHF. The CDR3 DNA sequence: TGTGCCAGCAGGCGCGACAGTGGGCAGCCCCAGCATTTT.

This chain links TRBV5-1 with TRBJ2-5, with 11 nucleotides matching TRBD1. Germline V gives CDR1 SGHRS, CDR2 YFSETQ. CDR3 length: 14 amino acids. The junction had 4 bases not matched to a gene; V was cut back by 4 bases and J by 5 bases. CDR3 in amino acids: CASSGQGARETQYF. As DNA, the CDR3 is TGCGCCAGCAGCGGACAGGGGGCTCGGGAGACCCAGTACTTC.

This clone was observed once. V gene TRBV7-2 combines with J gene TRBJ2-2, with 7 positions matching TRBD2. The CDR3 has 15 amino acids. The junction had 11 bases not matched to a gene; V was cut back by 5 bases and J by 8 bases. Germline V gene data show CDR1 as SGHTA and CDR2 as FQGNSA. The CDR3 reads CASSPRGGRYGELFF. CDR3 coding DNA: TGTGCCAGCAGCCCCCGCGGGGGTCGGTATGGGGAGCTGTTTTTT.

The chain uses TRBV5-1 and TRBJ2-7; 12 bases agree with TRBD2. V shed 0 bases, J shed 4 bases, and the junction held 8 bases outside the gene matches. The CDR3 sequence is 17 residues long. Germline V gives CDR1 SGHRS, CDR2 YFSETQ. The CDR3 nucleotides read TGCGCCAGCAGCTTGGATCTAGCGGGAGGGCCGGGTTACGAGCAGTACTTC. It specifies CASSLDLAGGPGYEQYF.